Here is one T cell receptor beta chain with its context. This sample was included in a study of blood T cell repertoires in COVID-19. The J segment lost 6 bases and the V segment lost 5 bases, leaving 3 bases of the junction unmatched. CDR1 and CDR2 (germline): MNHNY, SVGAGI (reference sequence). The CDR3 loop spans 13 amino acids. Generated by immunoSEQ multiplex PCR, the TCRdb table keeps only in-frame clones and is missing some. This sample has about 310,000 clones, with around 90% found just once. This sequence originates from a woman in her thirties or forties with COVID-19, enrolled during active disease. V is TRBV6-6 and J is TRBJ2-7; 11 bases agree with TRBD2. The sequenced sample was peripheral blood. The CDR3 DNA follows: TGTGCCAGCAGTACGGGGACTAGCGGCGAGCAGTACTTC. Translation: CASSTGTSGEQYF.